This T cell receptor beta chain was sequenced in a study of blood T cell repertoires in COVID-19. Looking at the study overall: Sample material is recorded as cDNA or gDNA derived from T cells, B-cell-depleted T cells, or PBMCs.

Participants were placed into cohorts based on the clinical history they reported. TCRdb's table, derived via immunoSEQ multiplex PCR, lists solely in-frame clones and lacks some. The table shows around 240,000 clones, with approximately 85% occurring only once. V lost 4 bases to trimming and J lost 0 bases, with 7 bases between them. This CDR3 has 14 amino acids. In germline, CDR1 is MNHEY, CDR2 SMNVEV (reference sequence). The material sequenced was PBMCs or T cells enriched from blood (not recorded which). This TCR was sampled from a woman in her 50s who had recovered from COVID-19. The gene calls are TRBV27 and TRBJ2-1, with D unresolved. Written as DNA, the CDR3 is TGTGCCAGCAGTTCCTCCCTCTCCTACAATGAGCAGTTCTTC. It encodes CASSSSLSYNEQFF.